This entry lists 27 T cell receptor beta chains sequenced from one sample in a study of T cell responses to AZD1222 COVID-19 vaccine. Sequencing used immunoSEQ multiplex PCR; TCRdb keeps in-frame clones, though not all of them. The sample has about 150,000 clones, approximately 90% seen once; the top ten hold 1% to 1.5%. Sequenced here: peripheral blood, sampled 28 days after the second AZD1222 dose. These receptors all come from an adult who received the AZD1222 COVID-19 vaccine.

The rearrangement uses TRBV5-8 and TRBJ1-1, with D possibly TRBD1 on 5 matching bases. The CDR3 length is 16 residues. V was clipped by 1 base and J by 0 bases, with 13 bases between them. The germline V gene encodes CDR1 SGHTS and CDR2 YDEGEE. Written as DNA, the CDR3 is TGTGCCAGCAGCTTGCTGGGGCTAATGATGAACACTGAAGCTTTCTTT. Residues: CASSLLGLMMNTEAFF.

V gene TRBV20-1 combines with J gene TRBJ2-1, with a weak D call TRBD1 (6 bases). Trimming pared 3 bases from V and 8 bases from J, leaving 20 bases between. Germline V CDR1 and CDR2: DFQATT, SNEGSKA (reference sequence). The CDR3 totals 15 residues. The CDR3 nucleotides read TGCAGTGCTAGTCCCCATACGACAGGCGTCGATGAGCAGTTCTTC. Its protein is CSASPHTTGVDEQFF.

This chain joins TRBV3-1 (or the pseudogene TRBV3-2) and TRBJ1-2; no firm D call. Trimming removed 3 bases at V and 4 bases at J, with 9 bases between. CDR1 and CDR2 (germline): LGHDT, YNNKEL (reference sequence). The CDR3 is 13 amino acids. CDR3 DNA sequence: TGTGCCAGCAGCCACGAGCGCCGCTATGGCTACACCTTC. This translates into CASSHERRYGYTF.

The chain has TRBV2 and TRBJ1-6; TRBD1 is a possible D gene (5 bases). Germline V CDR1 and CDR2: SNHLY, FYNNEI. V dropped 1 base and J dropped 6 bases, with 7 bases sitting between them. The CDR3 extends over 14 amino acids. The DNA of the CDR3 is TGTGCCAGCAGTGAAGGGGGCGGTAATTCACCCCTCCACTTT. Protein sequence: CASSEGGGNSPLHF.

The chain couples TRBV7-9 to TRBJ1-1, with D tentatively TRBD1 (6 bases). CDR1 is SEHNR, CDR2 FQNEAQ, per germline (reference sequence). V dropped 8 bases and J dropped 0 bases, with 13 bases sitting between them. The CDR3 consists of 14 residues. The CDR3 loop reads CASGWGAMNTEAFF. The CDR3 coding sequence is TGTGCCAGCGGATGGGGGGCAATGAACACTGAAGCTTTCTTT.

This clone was recorded once. The gene calls are TRBV10-3 and TRBJ2-1, with D perhaps TRBD1 or TRBD2 (5 bases each). V lost 2 bases and J lost 0, with 8 bases in between. Germline V gene data show CDR1 as ENHRY and CDR2 as SYGVKD. This CDR3 spans 15 amino acids. The CDR3 protein is CAISERGDSYNEQFF. In DNA, the CDR3 is TGTGCCATCAGTGAGAGAGGGGACTCCTACAATGAGCAGTTCTTC.

This chain uses TRBV7-3 with TRBJ2-3; 13 bases line up with TRBD2. The CDR3 sequence is 16 residues long. Germline CDR1 and CDR2: SGHTA and FQGTGA. V shed 5 bases and J 5 bases; nucleotides not matched to a gene: 7. The CDR3 region is CASSITSGRAVDTQYF. CDR3 sequence (DNA): TGTGCCAGCAGCATTACTAGCGGGAGGGCCGTAGATACGCAGTATTTT.

V gene TRBV9 combines with J gene TRBJ1-2; 7 bases agree with TRBD1. CDR3 length: 14 amino acids. Per the germline V gene, CDR1 is SGDLS and CDR2 is YYNGEE. With V trimmed by 5 bases and J by 7 bases, 11 bases remained unmatched. The CDR3: CASRTTGKSSGYTF. CDR3 DNA: TGTGCCAGCAGGACGACAGGGAAAAGCTCTGGCTACACCTTC.

This clone was detected once. This rearrangement joins TRBV6-1 to TRBJ2-1; 8 nucleotides match TRBD1. V lost 2 bases to trimming and J lost 10 bases; unmatched junction nucleotides: 7. The CDR3 totals 14 residues. CDR1 is MNHNS, CDR2 SASEGT, per germline. For the CDR3, the DNA is TGTGCCAGCAGTGAACAGGGGGCTTCTGGAGAGCAGTTCTTC. As protein: CASSEQGASGEQFF.

V usage is TRBV6-1 and J usage is TRBJ2-4; D gene uncertain. The CDR3 runs to 14 residues. Germline V gene lookup returns CDR1 MNHNS and CDR2 SASEGT. V was pared by 2 bases and J by 6 bases, with 11 bases between. CDR3 DNA: TGTGCCAGCAGTGAATATTTGACCGTAAACATTCAGTACTTC. Translation: CASSEYLTVNIQYF.

The gene calls are TRBV29-1 and TRBJ1-2, with D uncertain. The germline gives CDR1 SQVTM, CDR2 ANQGSEA. The V end lost 5 bases, the J end lost 5 bases, and 15 bases lay between the germline ends. This CDR3 has 13 amino acids. The DNA for the CDR3 is TGCAGCGTTTGGACCCTCCAATTTTATGGCTACACCTTC. Protein product: CSVWTLQFYGYTF.

The chain joins TRBV5-6 to TRBJ2-3; no clear D. The germline V gene has CDR1 SGHDT and CDR2 YYEEEE. The V end lost 3 bases, the J end lost 4 bases, and 6 bases lay between the germline ends. The CDR3 totals 12 residues. DNA for the CDR3: TGTGCCAGCAGCTCAGCCCCAGATACGCAGTATTTT. Amino acid sequence: CASSSAPDTQYF.

V is TRBV7-2 and J is TRBJ2-3; perhaps TRBD1 as D (5 bases). CDR1 and CDR2 from the germline V gene are SGHTA and FQGNSA. The CDR3 sequence is 12 residues long. Trimming shortened V by 5 bases and J by 5 bases, and 8 bases separated the two germline ends. Here the CDR3 reads CASSPGIDTQYF. CDR3 bases: TGTGCCAGCAGCCCAGGGATAGATACGCAGTATTTT.

V is TRBV27 and J is TRBJ2-3, with TRBD1 as a possible D gene (5 bases). CDR3 length equals 16 residues. The germline V and J ends were trimmed by 2 bases and 5 bases, with 17 bases remaining between them. Germline V gene sequence: CDR1 MNHEY, CDR2 SMNVEV (reference sequence). The CDR3 DNA is TGTGCCAGCAGTTTAAGGGGCCCCGAAAGAGTAGATACGCAGTATTTT. This sequence encodes CASSLRGPERVDTQYF.

Notes on this clone: The junction and the germline gene differ at one end; a read error may be behind it. The chain recombines TRBV19 with TRBJ1-2, with 11 nucleotides matching TRBD1. In germline, CDR1 is LNHDA, CDR2 SQIVND (reference sequence). CDR3 length equals 14 residues. CDR3 DNA: TGTGCCAGTAGTTCGGACGGGACAGGGGGGCCTAGGGCCTTC. As protein: CASSSDGTGGPRAF.

The chain has TRBV7-9 and TRBJ2-7, with D unresolved. Germline CDR1 SEHNR, CDR2 FQNEAQ (reference sequence). The V end lost 4 bases, the J end lost 5 bases, and 9 bases lay between the germline ends. This CDR3 spans 12 amino acids. DNA of the CDR3: TGTGCCAGCAGCTATCGTATCCACGAGCAGTACTTC. The encoded protein is CASSYRIHEQYF.

J is TRBJ2-1 and V is TRBV3-1 (or the pseudogene TRBV3-2); D is undetermined. The CDR3 runs to 12 residues. Germline lookup yields CDR1 LGHDT and CDR2 YNNKEL (reference sequence). With 0 bases removed from V and 12 bases from J, the gap between germline ends came to 9 bases. CDR3 DNA: TGTGCCAGCAGCCAAGACGCCTCGGTGCAGTTCTTC. As protein: CASSQDASVQFF.

The chain links TRBV21-1 to TRBJ1-4; TRBD1, the D gene given by the table, was not confirmed from the DNA. TRBV21-1 is noted as a pseudogene. The length of the CDR3 is 19 residues. In DNA form, the CDR3 reads TGTGCCAGCAGCAAAATGCGGGGATCCCGGACAGGGTTTAATGAAAAACTGTTTTTT. This codes for CASSKMRGSRTGFNEKLFF.

This rearrangement joins TRBV6-5 to TRBJ2-5; 9 bases line up with TRBD1. The CDR3 runs 14 residues. V shed 6 bases, J shed 5 bases, and the junction held 7 bases outside the gene matches. CDR1 and CDR2 from the germline V gene are MNHEY and SVGAGI. The CDR3 DNA is TGTGCCAGCAGCTCACCGGGACAGGGCGAGACCCAGTACTTC. Amino acids: CASSSPGQGETQYF.

This rearrangement joins TRBV27 to TRBJ1-2; no firm D call. Trimming removed 9 bases at V and 5 bases at J, with 13 bases between. CDR3 length: 12 residues. Germline lookup yields CDR1 MNHEY and CDR2 SMNVEV (reference sequence). CDR3 residues: CASSGSQYGYTF. The CDR3, as DNA: TGTGCCAGTTCCGGATCCCAATATGGCTACACCTTC.

The chain carries TRBV29-1 and TRBJ2-7, with D possibly TRBD1 on 6 matching bases. V was clipped by 7 bases and J by 2 bases, with 18 bases between them. The CDR3 is 14 residues long. Germline V CDR1 and CDR2: SQVTM, ANQGSEA. The CDR3 region is CSAILNRDPYEQYF. Written as DNA, the CDR3 is TGCAGCGCTATTTTAAACAGGGACCCCTACGAGCAGTACTTC.

Note on this clone: This specimen includes other DNA sequences encoding the same CDR3. The chain uses TRBV27 and TRBJ2-1, with D perhaps matching TRBD1 or TRBD2 (6 bases each). Trimming left V 0 bases short and J 7 bases short, with 16 bases between. Germline values: CDR1 MNHEY, CDR2 SMNVEV (reference sequence). The CDR3 runs 16 residues. The CDR3 DNA reads TGTGCCAGCAGTTTATCGGGGAGCGGAGGGGGGAATGAGCAGTTCTTC. Protein sequence: CASSLSGSGGGNEQFF.

V is TRBV7-9 and J is TRBJ1-6; 7 bases map to TRBD1. With 3 bases clipped from V and 7 bases from J, the junction kept 3 bases outside the gene matches. The CDR3 consists of 14 residues. Germline V gives CDR1 SEHNR, CDR2 FQNEAQ (reference sequence). The DNA for the CDR3 is TGTGCCAGCAGCTTGGCACAGGGGAATTCACCCCTCCACTTT. Its translation: CASSLAQGNSPLHF.

The gene calls are TRBV9 and TRBJ2-3, with a tentative D call TRBD2 (6 bases). CDR3 length equals 16 residues. V was cut by 2 bases and J by 2 bases, with 15 bases left in between. The germline V gene encodes CDR1 SGDLS and CDR2 YYNGEE. CDR3 nucleotide sequence: TGTGCCAGCAGCGTCCTAGCGACTGACTTCACAGATACGCAGTATTTT. Its translation is CASSVLATDFTDTQYF.

The chain joins TRBV28 to TRBJ2-7; 10 positions match TRBD1. Looked up from germline, CDR1 is MDHEN and CDR2 is SYDVKM. This CDR3 spans 18 amino acids. V gave up 1 base and J gave up 3 bases; unmatched junction bases: 12. This CDR3 is CASSLFNPKWDRGYEQYF. The CDR3 DNA sequence: TGTGCCAGCAGTTTATTCAACCCAAAGTGGGACAGGGGCTACGAGCAGTACTTC.

The genes are TRBV28 and TRBJ1-5; the D gene is possibly TRBD1 (6 bases). The germline V gene has CDR1 MDHEN and CDR2 SYDVKM. The CDR3 covers 18 residues. The V and J ends lost 2 bases and 4 bases respectively, with 21 bases between them. CDR3 sequence reads: CASSLAGQPVGANQPQHF. The CDR3 DNA is TGTGCCAGCAGTTTAGCCGGACAGCCGGTAGGGGCAAATCAGCCCCAGCATTTT.

This chain links TRBV5-4 with TRBJ2-4; D possibly corresponds to TRBD1 (6 bases). The V end lost 4 bases, the J end lost 3 bases, and 14 bases lay between the germline ends. The CDR3 has 15 amino acids. The germline gives CDR1 SGHNT, CDR2 YYREEE (reference sequence). CDR3 in DNA: TGTGCCAGCAGCCTTTGGGGGCGAGGCAAAAACATTCAGTACTTC. Its protein product is CASSLWGRGKNIQYF.